The 12 T cell receptor beta chains reported below all come from one sample, sequenced in a study of shared clonotypes between healthy human individuals. Libraries were prepared by immunoSEQ multiplex PCR; TCRdb keeps only in-frame clonotypes and omits some of them. The sample shows 900,000 to 1,200,000 clones, around three quarters of them seen only once. The sample consisted of memory CD4+ T cells from PBMCs. As to subset: CD45RA-negative fraction. These receptors came from a young man in good health. Some clones in this sample may be carry-over from other donors' samples.

The rearrangement joins TRBV28 to TRBJ1-1, with D perhaps matching TRBD1 (5 bases). This CDR3 spans 12 amino acids. Germline values: CDR1 MDHEN, CDR2 SYDVKM. The V gene lost 7 bases and the J gene lost 3 bases, with 9 bases spanning the gap. CDR3 in DNA: TGTGCCAGCACTCAGGGCTACACTGAAGCTTTCTTT. This translates into CASTQGYTEAFF.

This chain connects TRBV7-9 to TRBJ2-1; D unclear. The CDR3 covers 15 residues. From germline, CDR1 is SEHNR and CDR2 FQNEAQ (reference sequence). Trimming left V 5 bases short and J 5 bases short, with 16 bases between. CDR3 nucleotide sequence: TGTGCCAGCAGCCGAGACTTAGGTCGGAACAATGAGCAGTTCTTC. This sequence encodes CASSRDLGRNNEQFF.

This chain uses TRBV11-1 with TRBJ1-1; possible D gene TRBD1, 5 bases. Germline assignment: CDR1 SGHAT and CDR2 FQDESV (reference sequence). The CDR3 spans 14 residues. V lost 7 bases and J 1 base, leaving 13 bases between the germline ends. CDR3 DNA sequence: TGTGCCAGCACCATAGGGGCAACGAACACTGAAGCTTTCTTT. It yields the protein CASTIGATNTEAFF.

V and J are TRBV14 and TRBJ2-7; 14 bases fit TRBD2. This CDR3 is built from 17 residues. After removal of 2 bases from V and 2 bases from J, the junction contained 5 bases not matched to a gene. CDR1 is SGHDN and CDR2 is FVKESK in the germline V gene. CDR3 region: CASSQPTTSGRAYEQYF. The CDR3 nucleotides are TGTGCCAGCAGCCAACCTACGACTAGCGGGAGGGCCTACGAGCAGTACTTC.

The chain carries TRBV11-2 and TRBJ1-3; D is uncertain. The CDR3 loop spans 15 amino acids. The germline V and J ends were trimmed by 5 bases and 1 base, with 12 bases remaining between them. Looked up from germline, CDR1 is SGHAT and CDR2 is FQNNGV. CDR3: CASSPRKVSGNTIYF. The DNA of the CDR3 is TGTGCCAGCAGCCCCAGAAAGGTTTCTGGAAACACCATATATTTT.

J is TRBJ2-7 and V is TRBV7-9, with 13 positions matching TRBD2. CDR1 and CDR2 (germline): SEHNR, FQNEAQ (reference sequence). The CDR3 has 16 residues. V shed 5 bases and J 3 bases; nucleotides not matched to a gene: 7. The CDR3 protein is CASSTRTSGGFYEQYF. The CDR3 DNA follows: TGTGCCAGCAGCACCCGGACTAGCGGGGGATTCTACGAGCAGTACTTC.

The table lists this clone with a few counts. The chain is built from TRBV7-9 and TRBJ1-4; D remains unclear. Germline values: CDR1 SEHNR, CDR2 FQNEAQ (reference sequence). This CDR3 region has 15 residues. Trimming removed 2 bases at V and 0 bases at J, with 7 bases between. CDR3 sequence: CASSLRTATNEKLFF. The CDR3 DNA reads TGTGCCAGCAGCTTACGGACTGCAACTAATGAAAAACTGTTTTTT.

This clone has at least ten counts. The chain links TRBV9 to TRBJ1-1; D is perhaps TRBD1 (5 bases). The CDR3 consists of 13 residues. Germline V CDR1 and CDR2: SGDLS, YYNGEE. Trimming pared 0 bases from V and 11 bases from J, leaving 14 bases between. The CDR3 region is CASSVEDGGEAFF. In DNA, the CDR3 is TGTGCCAGCAGCGTAGAGGACGGAGGGGAGGCTTTCTTT.

This clone was picked up one time. This chain connects TRBV28 to TRBJ2-5; TRBD1 might be the D (5 bases). The germline V gene has CDR1 MDHEN and CDR2 SYDVKM. This CDR3 has 18 residues. The V gene lost 5 bases and the J gene lost 5 bases, with 27 bases spanning the gap. In DNA form, the CDR3 reads TGTGCCAGCAGTCCCTCCTCCGCAGGTGGGGCCGTATGGGAGACCCAGTACTTC. Protein product: CASSPSSAGGAVWETQYF.

Only a few counts were recorded for this clone. V usage is TRBV28 and J usage is TRBJ2-1; 11 bases fit TRBD1. The CDR3 length is 15 residues. CDR1 and CDR2 from the germline V gene are MDHEN and SYDVKM. V shed 5 bases, J shed 6 bases, and the junction held 6 bases outside the gene matches. CDR3 sequence: CASSPGTGGGNEQFF. The CDR3 DNA is TGTGCCAGCAGTCCAGGGACAGGGGGGGGCAATGAGCAGTTCTTC.

This clone was seen at least ten times. The sample contains more than one DNA sequence encoding this CDR3. The V and J genes are TRBV28 and TRBJ1-1; D unclear. CDR1 MDHEN and CDR2 SYDVKM come from the germline V gene. V was clipped by 2 bases and J by 0 bases, with 10 bases between them. CDR3 length: 15 amino acids. CDR3 nucleotide sequence: TGTGCCAGCAGTTTAAGTACAGCCATGAACACTGAAGCTTTCTTT. Protein sequence: CASSLSTAMNTEAFF.

This chain uses TRBV21-1 with TRBJ1-5; the D call TRBD1 from the table was never checked on the DNA. TRBV21-1 constitutes a pseudogene. This CDR3 contains 17 residues. CDR3 amino acids: CASSKTDNRSSNQPQHF. CDR3 in DNA: TGTGCCAGCAGCAAAACGGATAACAGGAGTAGCAATCAGCCCCAGCATTTT.